Shown below are 6 T cell receptor beta chains from a single sample sequenced in a study of T cell responses to AZD1222 COVID-19 vaccine. The repertoire was sequenced with immunoSEQ multiplex PCR; TCRdb's copy has only in-frame clones and lacks some. The table has fewer than 200,000 clones, approximately 90% seen once. The sample consisted of peripheral blood, taken 28 days after the second dose of the MenACWY control vaccine. The receptor source for this set is an adult who received the MenACWY meningococcal vaccine as a control.

This chain joins TRBV13 and TRBJ2-7; D possibly corresponds to TRBD2 (6 bases). Germline V lookup: CDR1 PRHDT, CDR2 FYEKMQ (reference sequence). This CDR3 comprises 14 residues. V was pared by 1 base and J by 4 bases, with 11 bases between. In DNA form, the CDR3 reads TGTGCCAGCAGCTTAGCCGGGAGTAGGTACGAGCAGTACTTC. This encodes CASSLAGSRYEQYF.

The J gene is TRBJ1-1, the V gene TRBV12-3 or TRBV12-4; D unclear. The length of the CDR3 is 11 residues. Trimming took off 5 bases at V and 5 bases at J, with 6 bases between the two ends. The DNA of the CDR3 is TGTGCCAGCAGTCCGGGGACTGAAGCTTTCTTT. This gives the protein CASSPGTEAFF.

The chain has TRBV21-1 and TRBJ2-7; the table's D call, TRBD1, has no DNA check behind it. TRBV21-1 is termed a pseudogene. The CDR3 totals 12 residues. In DNA form, the CDR3 reads TGTGCCAGAGGGGGACAGGGGATGGAACAGTACTTC. This translates into CARGGQGMEQYF.

The chain combines TRBV4-3 with TRBJ2-1, with 12 bases lining up with TRBD2. CDR3 size: 13 residues. V was pared by 1 base and J by 13 bases, with 2 bases of the junction left unmatched. Germline values: CDR1 LGHNA, CDR2 YSLEER. CDR3 in amino acids: CASSQGTSGTQFF. DNA of the CDR3: TGCGCCAGCAGCCAAGGGACTAGCGGGACCCAGTTCTTC.

The rearrangement joins TRBV5-1 to TRBJ2-1; 8 bases fit TRBD1. The CDR3 consists of 12 residues. The trim removed 3 bases at V and 15 bases at J, leaving 8 bases unmatched. The V gene's germline CDR1 is SGHRS and CDR2 YFSETQ. The DNA of the CDR3 is TGCGCCAGCAGCTCCGGACAGGGTACGCGGTTCTTC. Its protein product is CASSSGQGTRFF.

J is TRBJ1-2 and V is TRBV3-1 (or the pseudogene TRBV3-2); tentatively, D is TRBD1 (6 bases). The V end lost 6 bases, the J end lost 4 bases, and 15 bases lay between the germline ends. The CDR3 spans 14 residues. The germline V gene encodes CDR1 LGHDT and CDR2 YNNKEL (reference sequence). The DNA of the CDR3 is TGTGCCAGCAGTAGTACTAGGGGGTCCTATGGCTACACCTTC. Translated: CASSSTRGSYGYTF.